This entry describes one T cell receptor (beta chain). The target antigen is unknown. Participants had chemo-refractory metastatic non-small-cell lung cancer and were treated with focal radiation plus ipilimumab CTLA-4 blockade. The data were obtained in a study of radiotherapy plus CTLA-4 blockade in lung cancer. For the study at large: Of the patients, 15% to 20% showed objective responses and around 34% attained disease control.

Regarding the study as a whole: Early shifts in blood T cell clones, with interferon-beta, reportedly predicted response best. Radiotherapy was combined with ipilimumab, and tumor-derived TCR clones then expanded in blood.

TCRdb keeps only in-frame clones here, not all; method: immunoSEQ multiplex PCR. Of around 30,000 clones listed, about 69% were seen once; the top ten hold 13% to 15%. The sequence came from a human donor with non-small cell lung cancer that progressed on radiotherapy plus ipilimumab. This sample comprised peripheral blood, obtained from a patient treated with radiotherapy plus ipilimumab.

For the CDR3, the DNA is TGTGCCAGCAGTGTGGCCGTTTACAATGAGCAGTTCTTC. The encoded protein is CASSVAVYNEQFF. V gene TRBV6-1 combines with J gene TRBJ2-1, with D unresolved. Per the germline V gene, CDR1 is MNHNS and CDR2 is SASEGT. This CDR3 region has 13 residues. The ends were cut back, 4 bases at V and 4 bases at J, with 8 bases in the middle.